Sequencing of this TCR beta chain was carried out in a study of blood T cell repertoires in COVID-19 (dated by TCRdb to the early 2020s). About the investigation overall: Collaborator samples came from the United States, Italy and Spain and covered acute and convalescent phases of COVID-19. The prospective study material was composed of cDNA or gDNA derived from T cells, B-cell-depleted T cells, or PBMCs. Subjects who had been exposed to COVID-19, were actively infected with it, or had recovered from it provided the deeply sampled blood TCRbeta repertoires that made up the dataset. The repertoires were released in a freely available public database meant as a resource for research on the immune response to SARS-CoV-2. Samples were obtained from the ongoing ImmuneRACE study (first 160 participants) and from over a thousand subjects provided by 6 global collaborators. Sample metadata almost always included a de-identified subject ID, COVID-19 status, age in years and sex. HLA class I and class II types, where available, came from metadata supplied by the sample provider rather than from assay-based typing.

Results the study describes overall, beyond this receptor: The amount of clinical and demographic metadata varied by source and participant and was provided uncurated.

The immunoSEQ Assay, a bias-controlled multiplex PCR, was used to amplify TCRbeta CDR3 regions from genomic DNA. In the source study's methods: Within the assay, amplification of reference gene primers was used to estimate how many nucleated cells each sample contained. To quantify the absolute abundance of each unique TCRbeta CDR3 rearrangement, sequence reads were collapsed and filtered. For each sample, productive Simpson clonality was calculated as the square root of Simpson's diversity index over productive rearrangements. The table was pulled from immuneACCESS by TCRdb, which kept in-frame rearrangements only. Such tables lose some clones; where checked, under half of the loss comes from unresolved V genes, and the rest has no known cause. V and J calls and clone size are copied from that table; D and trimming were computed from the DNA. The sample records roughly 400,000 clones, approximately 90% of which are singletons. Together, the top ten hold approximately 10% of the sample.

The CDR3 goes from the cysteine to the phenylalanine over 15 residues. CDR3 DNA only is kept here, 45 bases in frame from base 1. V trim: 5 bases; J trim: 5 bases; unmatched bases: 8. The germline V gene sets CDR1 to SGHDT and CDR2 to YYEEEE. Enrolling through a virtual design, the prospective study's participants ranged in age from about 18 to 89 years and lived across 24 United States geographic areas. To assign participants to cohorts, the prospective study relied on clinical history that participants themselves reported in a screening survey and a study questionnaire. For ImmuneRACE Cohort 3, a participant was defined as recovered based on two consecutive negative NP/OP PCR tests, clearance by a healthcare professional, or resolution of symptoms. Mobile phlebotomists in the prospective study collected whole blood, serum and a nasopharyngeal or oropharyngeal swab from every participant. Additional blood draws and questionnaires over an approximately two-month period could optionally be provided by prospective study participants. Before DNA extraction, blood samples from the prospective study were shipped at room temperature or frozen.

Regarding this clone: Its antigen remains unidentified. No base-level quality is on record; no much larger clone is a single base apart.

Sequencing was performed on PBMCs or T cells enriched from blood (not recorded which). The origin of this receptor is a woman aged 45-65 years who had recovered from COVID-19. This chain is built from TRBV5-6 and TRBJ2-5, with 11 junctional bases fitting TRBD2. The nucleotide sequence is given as TGTGCCAGCAGTAATAGCGGGGGGGCCGGGGAGACCCAGTACTTC. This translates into CASSNSGGAGETQYF. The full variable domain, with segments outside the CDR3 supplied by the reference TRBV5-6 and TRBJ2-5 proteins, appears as DAGVTQSPTHLIKTRGQQVTLRCSPKSGHDTVSWYQQALGQGPQFIFQYYEEEERQRGNFPDRFSGHQFPNYSSELNVNALLLGDSALYLCASSNSGGAGETQYFGPGTRLLVL.